The 20 T cell receptor beta chains in this list originate from one sample, sequenced in a study of blood T cell repertoires in COVID-19 (dated by TCRdb to the early 2020s). Library method: the immunoSEQ multiplex PCR assay. TCRdb provides this immuneACCESS table in a form limited to in-frame rearrangements. Some clones are lacking; in checked studies, under half of them reflect an unresolved V gene, and why the rest are absent is not known. Across this sample there are 340,000 or so clones, with about nine tenths seen only once. The biggest ten clones account for 1% of the sample. Sequencing input: peripheral blood. These receptors all stem from a man aged 45-65 years with active or convalescent COVID-19.

The gene calls are TRBV15 and TRBJ1-5, with 9 bases identical to TRBD1. V lost 8 bases, J lost 9 bases, and 20 bases stayed unmatched. This CDR3 comprises 17 residues. The V gene's germline CDR1 is LNHNV and CDR2 YYDKDF (reference sequence). CDR3 in DNA: TGTGCCACCTCCAGGGGGCCAACCGGGACAGGGTTTGGGCCCCAGCATTTT. Protein sequence: CATSRGPTGTGFGPQHF.

The chain has TRBV29-1 and TRBJ2-1, with 7 positions matching TRBD2. The V segment lost 5 bases and the J segment 5 bases; nucleotides outside the gene matches: 12. The germline CDR1 and CDR2 sequences are SQVTM and ANQGSEA. CDR3 length: 15 residues. CDR3 DNA: TGCAGCGTTTCTAGGGGAGGAGCGGGGAACAATGAGCAGTTCTTC. Its translation: CSVSRGGAGNNEQFF.

V gene TRBV5-1 combines with J gene TRBJ2-7, with 7 bases lining up with TRBD1. CDR1 is SGHRS and CDR2 is YFSETQ in the germline V gene. The CDR3 runs to 15 residues. Trimming at V came to 1 base and at J to 7 bases, leaving 11 bases not matched to a gene. CDR3 loop: CASSLYPTGPREQYF. The CDR3 bases are TGCGCCAGCAGCTTGTACCCGACAGGGCCAAGGGAGCAGTACTTC.

The chain uses TRBV6-2 or TRBV6-3 and TRBJ1-2, with 7 bases lining up with TRBD1. Trimming at V came to 5 bases and at J to 5 bases, leaving 8 bases not matched to a gene. The CDR3 has 14 amino acids. Per germline, CDR1 MNHEY and CDR2 SVGEGT. The CDR3 loop reads CASSRQGSGYGYTF. The CDR3 nucleotides are TGTGCCAGCAGTAGACAGGGCTCGGGATATGGCTACACCTTC.

The sample holds one count of this clone. V gene TRBV29-1 combines with J gene TRBJ2-5, with D perhaps matching TRBD1 (7 bases). Germline-derived CDR1 and CDR2 are SQVTM and ANQGSEA. V was cut by 1 base and J by 3 bases, with 12 bases left in between. This CDR3 is 14 amino acids long. The CDR3: CSVEGRDSKETQYF. As DNA, the CDR3 is TGCAGCGTTGAAGGGAGGGACAGTAAAGAGACCCAGTACTTC.

The chain combines TRBV18 with TRBJ2-5, with 10 bases fitting TRBD2. The CDR3 contains 16 residues. J was trimmed by 1 base and V by 6 bases; bases with no gene match: 8. Germline CDR1 reads KGHSH; CDR2 reads LQKENI. CDR3 residues: CASSPTSGFAQETQYF. The CDR3 bases are TGTGCCAGCTCTCCGACTAGCGGGTTCGCCCAAGAGACCCAGTACTTC.

A word on this clone: Other DNA sequences from this sample encode an identical CDR3 as well. This sequence joins TRBV11-3 and TRBJ1-6; D not certain. Germline CDR1 is SGHNT and CDR2 is YENEEA. The CDR3 runs 13 residues. V lost 0 bases and J 7 bases, leaving 4 bases between the germline ends. The CDR3 here is CASSLDRNSPLHF. The CDR3 DNA sequence: TGTGCCAGCAGCTTAGACAGGAATTCACCCCTCCACTTT.

The genes are TRBV19 and TRBJ1-1; weak D call: TRBD1 (5 bases). V dropped 8 bases and J dropped 1 base, with 11 bases sitting between them. The CDR3 totals 13 residues. CDR1 is LNHDA and CDR2 is SQIVND in the germline V gene (reference sequence). This CDR3 is CASGHGTNTEAFF. Here the CDR3 DNA reads TGTGCCAGTGGACACGGTACGAACACTGAAGCTTTCTTT.

V and J are TRBV7-9 and TRBJ1-5, with TRBD1 identical over 10 bases. J was trimmed by 3 bases and V by 5 bases; bases with no gene match: 4. Germline V gene sequence: CDR1 SEHNR, CDR2 FQNEAQ (reference sequence). This CDR3 has 15 amino acids. Here the CDR3 DNA reads TGTGCCAGCAGCCCTGGACAGGGGGACAATCAGCCCCAGCATTTT. Its protein product is CASSPGQGDNQPQHF. Filled out from reference TRBV7-9 and TRBJ1-5, the complete variable domain reads DTGVSQNPRHKITKRGQNVTFRCDPISEHNRLYWYRQTLGQGPEFLTYFQNEAQLEKSRLLSDRFSAERPKGSFSTLEIQRTEQGDSAMYLCASSPGQGDNQPQHFGDGTRLSIL.

The chain employs TRBV6-2 or TRBV6-3 and TRBJ2-2; TRBD1 agrees at 7 bases. CDR1 and CDR2 (germline): MNHEY, SVGEGT. The length of the CDR3 is 16 residues. The trim removed 4 bases at V and 0 bases at J, leaving 5 bases unmatched. The CDR3: CASSLRDSANTGELFF. CDR3 nucleotides: TGTGCCAGCAGTTTACGGGACAGTGCGAACACCGGGGAGCTGTTTTTT.

The gene calls are TRBV21-1 and TRBJ2-2; the table's D gene call, TRBD2, was not cross checked with the DNA. TRBV21-1 is a listed pseudogene. This CDR3 has 18 amino acids. Here the CDR3 reads CASTTGLAGKKRTGELFF. The CDR3 DNA reads as TGTGCCAGCACCACGGGACTAGCGGGAAAAAAGAGGACCGGGGAGCTGTTTTTT.

The CDR3 DNA reads as TGTGCCAGCAGTTCCTCAGGGGCATCGTCCTACAATGAGCAGTTCTTC. Amino acid sequence: CASSSSGASSYNEQFF. The gene calls are TRBV28 and TRBJ2-1, with a weak D call TRBD1 (6 bases). The CDR3 is 16 amino acids. Trimming left V 4 bases short and J 1 base short, with 14 bases between. In germline, CDR1 is MDHEN, CDR2 SYDVKM.

The chain has TRBV11-2 and TRBJ2-1; 16 bases match TRBD2. Losses at the gene ends were 5 bases for V and 8 bases for J; bases not matched to a gene: 6. The CDR3 extends over 16 amino acids. The germline CDR1 and CDR2 sequences are SGHAT and FQNNGV. This CDR3 is CASSEGLAGGLDEQFF. Here the CDR3 DNA reads TGTGCCAGCAGCGAGGGACTAGCGGGAGGGCTCGATGAGCAGTTCTTC.

The chain recombines TRBV5-1 with TRBJ1-1; no definite D call. The CDR3 is 13 amino acids. V was shortened by 2 bases and J by 8 bases, with 13 bases between the two germline ends. Germline V gene data show CDR1 as SGHRS and CDR2 as YFSETQ. CDR3 nucleotides: TGCGCCAGCAGCTTTAACGCAGACGGGGAAGCTTTCTTT. Protein: CASSFNADGEAFF.

V is TRBV29-1 and J is TRBJ1-1; TRBD1 might be the D (6 bases). Germline values: CDR1 SQVTM, CDR2 ANQGSEA. The V and J ends lost 4 bases and 5 bases respectively, with 14 bases between them. This CDR3 region has 13 residues. CDR3 loop: CSVANSGATEAFF. The CDR3 DNA is TGCAGCGTTGCCAACTCAGGGGCAACTGAAGCTTTCTTT.

V is TRBV28 and J is TRBJ1-1; D gene uncertain. The CDR3 has 12 amino acids. V was trimmed by 6 bases and J by 5 bases, leaving 10 bases between them. Germline CDR1 is MDHEN and CDR2 is SYDVKM. CDR3 bases: TGTGCCAGCAGCTTAGCCCTAACTGAAGCTTTCTTT. It codes for CASSLALTEAFF.

In this sample, this clone turned up a few times. The chain combines TRBV5-4 with TRBJ1-6; no firm D call. Germline V gene lookup returns CDR1 SGHNT and CDR2 YYREEE (reference sequence). Trimming left V 4 bases short and J 0 bases short, with 11 bases between. CDR3 size: 16 residues. DNA for the CDR3: TGTGCCAGCAGCACTACGATCAGCTCCTATAATTCACCCCTCCACTTT. This codes for CASSTTISSYNSPLHF.

This clone was detected only once. This rearrangement joins TRBV28 to TRBJ2-7; a weak D match, TRBD1 (5 bases). The CDR3 loop spans 14 amino acids. The ends were cut back, 2 bases at V and 1 base at J, with 9 bases in the middle. Germline V gene sequence: CDR1 MDHEN, CDR2 SYDVKM. In nucleotides, the CDR3 is TGTGCCAGCAGTTTACAGGGTACGTCCTACGAGCAGTACTTC. Translation: CASSLQGTSYEQYF.

This clone appeared once. This chain uses TRBV5-4 with TRBJ1-4, with TRBD1 matching over 7 bases. The CDR3 has 15 residues. The germline CDR1 and CDR2 sequences are SGHNT and YYREEE (reference sequence). J lost 5 bases, V lost 1 base, and 5 bases had no gene match. The CDR3, as DNA: TGTGCCAGCAGCTTGAAGGACAGGCGCAATGAAAAACTGTTTTTT. It codes for CASSLKDRRNEKLFF.

This clone has just one count. The V and J genes are TRBV5-1 and TRBJ1-6; tentative D call: TRBD1 (6 bases). The germline gives CDR1 SGHRS, CDR2 YFSETQ. V dropped 0 bases and J dropped 9 bases, with 22 bases sitting between them. This CDR3 region has 18 residues. The CDR3 loop is CASSLAVDSQRGVSPLHF. Written as DNA, the CDR3 is TGCGCCAGCAGCTTGGCCGTGGACAGTCAGCGTGGTGTTTCACCCCTCCACTTT. The variable domain in full, with the rest retrieved from reference TRBV5-1 and TRBJ1-6, is KAGVTQTPRYLIKTRGQQVTLSCSPISGHRSVSWYQQTPGQGLQFLFEYFSETQRNKGNFPGRFSGRQFSNSRSEMNVSTLELGDSALYLCASSLAVDSQRGVSPLHFGNGTRLTVT.